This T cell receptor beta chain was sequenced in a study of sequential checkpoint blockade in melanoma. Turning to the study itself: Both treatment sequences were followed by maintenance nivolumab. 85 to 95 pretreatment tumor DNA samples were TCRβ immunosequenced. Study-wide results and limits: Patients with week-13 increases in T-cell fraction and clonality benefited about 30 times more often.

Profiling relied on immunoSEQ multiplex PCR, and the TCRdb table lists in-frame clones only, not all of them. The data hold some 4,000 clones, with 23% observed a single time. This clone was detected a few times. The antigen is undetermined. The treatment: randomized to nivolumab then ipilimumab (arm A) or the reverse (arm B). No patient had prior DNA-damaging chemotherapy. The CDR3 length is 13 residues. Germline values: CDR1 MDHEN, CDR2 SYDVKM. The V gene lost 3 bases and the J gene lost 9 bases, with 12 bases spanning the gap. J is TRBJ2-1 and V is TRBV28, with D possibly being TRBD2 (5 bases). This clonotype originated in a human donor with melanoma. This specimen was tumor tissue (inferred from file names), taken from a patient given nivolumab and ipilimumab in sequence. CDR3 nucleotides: TGTGCCAGCAGTTTCCAAAATCGGGGTGAGCAGTTCTTC. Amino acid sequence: CASSFQNRGEQFF.